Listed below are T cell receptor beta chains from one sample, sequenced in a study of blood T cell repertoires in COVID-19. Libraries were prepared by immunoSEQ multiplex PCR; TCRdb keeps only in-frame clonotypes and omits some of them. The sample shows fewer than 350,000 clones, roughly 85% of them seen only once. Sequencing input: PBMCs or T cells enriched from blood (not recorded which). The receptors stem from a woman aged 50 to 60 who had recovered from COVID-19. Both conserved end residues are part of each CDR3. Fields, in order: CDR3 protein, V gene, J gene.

CDR3 protein: CASSQGRGGEQYF
V gene: TRBV14
J gene: TRBJ2-7

CDR3 protein: CASSRGDTQYF
V gene: TRBV18
J gene: TRBJ2-3

CDR3 protein: CASSQDRTGRSYGYTF
V gene: TRBV4-1
J gene: TRBJ1-2

CDR3 protein: CASSPPVQTRFYEQYF
V gene: TRBV14
J gene: TRBJ2-7

CDR3 protein: CASSREGATGTGELFF
V gene: TRBV4-2
J gene: TRBJ2-2

CDR3 protein: CASTRGVTDTQYF
V gene: TRBV9
J gene: TRBJ2-3

CDR3 protein: CATSGGANEKLFF
V gene: TRBV15
J gene: TRBJ1-4

CDR3 protein: CSVVMGARTDTQYF
V gene: TRBV29-1
J gene: TRBJ2-3

CDR3 protein: CASSDTGEMNTEAFF
V gene: TRBV10-2
J gene: TRBJ1-1

CDR3 protein: CASSFGGDQPQHF
V gene: TRBV5-4
J gene: TRBJ1-5

CDR3 protein: CASRKGLAETSEQFF
V gene: TRBV7-2
J gene: TRBJ2-1

CDR3 protein: CATSTGTGGKTEAFF
V gene: TRBV15
J gene: TRBJ1-1

CDR3 protein: CASTSAGTAMSSAFF
V gene: TRBV6-5
J gene: TRBJ1-1

CDR3 protein: CAWGSLGPQHF
V gene: TRBV30
J gene: TRBJ1-5

CDR3 protein: CASSERQSPGRDTQYF
V gene: TRBV7-9
J gene: TRBJ2-3

CDR3 protein: CAWSVGSPPYEQYF
V gene: TRBV30
J gene: TRBJ2-7

CDR3 protein: CASSPRQGTYEQYF
V gene: TRBV19
J gene: TRBJ2-7

CDR3 protein: CASSKAEETQYF
V gene: TRBV5-1
J gene: TRBJ2-5

CDR3 protein: CASWGWQDTYGYTF
V gene: TRBV30
J gene: TRBJ1-2

CDR3 protein: CASSLMGQLNTEAFF
V gene: TRBV7-2
J gene: TRBJ1-1

CDR3 protein: CASRAGVQPQHF
V gene: TRBV2
J gene: TRBJ1-5

CDR3 protein: CAVSGGMSNQPQHF
V gene: TRBV15
J gene: TRBJ1-5

CDR3 protein: CASSPPESRGMNTEAFF
V gene: TRBV18
J gene: TRBJ1-1

CDR3 protein: CSVEDPRGANTGELFF
V gene: TRBV29-1
J gene: TRBJ2-2

CDR3 protein: CASSESGWGPFSGNTIYF
V gene: TRBV10-1
J gene: TRBJ1-3

CDR3 protein: CASSNQMNTEAFF
V gene: TRBV19
J gene: TRBJ1-1

CDR3 protein: CAVRSASSYNEQFF
V gene: TRBV10-3
J gene: TRBJ2-1

CDR3 protein: CSVEDPGGLGTQYF
V gene: TRBV29-1
J gene: TRBJ2-5

CDR3 protein: CASSNRGGQTNEKLFF
V gene: TRBV19
J gene: TRBJ1-4

CDR3 protein: CASSLGGGVGELFF
V gene: TRBV7-2
J gene: TRBJ2-2

CDR3 protein: CASSETQGSLTGYGYTF
V gene: TRBV6-1
J gene: TRBJ1-2

CDR3 protein: CARSLPDRTGNTIYF
V gene: TRBV5-3
J gene: TRBJ1-3

CDR3 protein: CAHTRQGYGYTF
V gene: TRBV30
J gene: TRBJ1-2

CDR3 protein: CASSETRQPNYGYTF
V gene: TRBV6-1
J gene: TRBJ1-2

CDR3 protein: CASTPLAGLTDTQYF
V gene: TRBV2
J gene: TRBJ2-3

CDR3 protein: CASSLGLAGVGDTQYF
V gene: TRBV7-8
J gene: TRBJ2-3

CDR3 protein: CASSLARSGELFF
V gene: TRBV12-3/TRBV12-4
J gene: TRBJ2-2

CDR3 protein: CATSRSYVTNEKLFF
V gene: TRBV15
J gene: TRBJ1-4

CDR3 protein: CASSATGTENSPLHF
V gene: TRBV9
J gene: TRBJ1-6

CDR3 protein: CASVHWSGLDNEQFF
V gene: TRBV27
J gene: TRBJ2-1

CDR3 protein: CASSHTQRRVSGNTIYF
V gene: TRBV5-6
J gene: TRBJ1-3

CDR3 protein: CSVDRTGGETQYF
V gene: TRBV29-1
J gene: TRBJ2-5

CDR3 protein: CASSQGSGTQNSPLHF
V gene: TRBV3-1/TRBV3-2
J gene: TRBJ1-6

CDR3 protein: CAIRSGAEENTEAFF
V gene: TRBV10-3
J gene: TRBJ1-1

CDR3 protein: CASSDNEQFF
V gene: TRBV10-2
J gene: TRBJ2-1

CDR3 protein: CASSQAAATEYEQYF
V gene: TRBV3-1/TRBV3-2
J gene: TRBJ2-7

CDR3 protein: CASSLFGYSNQPQHF
V gene: TRBV28
J gene: TRBJ1-5

CDR3 protein: CASSSKSAGGTGDGNTIYF
V gene: TRBV9
J gene: TRBJ1-3

CDR3 protein: CASSYIQGLAGELFF
V gene: TRBV6-2/TRBV6-3
J gene: TRBJ2-2

CDR3 protein: CATSRVGGDDTEAFF
V gene: TRBV15
J gene: TRBJ1-1

CDR3 protein: CASSAARTGVRTGELFF
V gene: TRBV7-9
J gene: TRBJ2-2